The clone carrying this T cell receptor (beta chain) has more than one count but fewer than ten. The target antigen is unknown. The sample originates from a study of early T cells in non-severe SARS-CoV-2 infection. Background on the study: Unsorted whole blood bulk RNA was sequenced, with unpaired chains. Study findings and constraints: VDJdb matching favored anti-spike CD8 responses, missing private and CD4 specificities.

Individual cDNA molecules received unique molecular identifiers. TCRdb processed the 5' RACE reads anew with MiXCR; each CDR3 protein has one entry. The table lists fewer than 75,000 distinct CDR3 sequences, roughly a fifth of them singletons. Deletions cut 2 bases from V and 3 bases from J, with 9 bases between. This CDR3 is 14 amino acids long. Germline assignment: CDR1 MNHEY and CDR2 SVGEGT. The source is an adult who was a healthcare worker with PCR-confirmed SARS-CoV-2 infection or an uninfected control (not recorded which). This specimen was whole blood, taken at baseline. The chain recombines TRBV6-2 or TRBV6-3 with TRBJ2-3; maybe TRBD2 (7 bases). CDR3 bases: TGTGCCAGCAGTTACCGGGGGGCGACAGATACGCAGTATTTT. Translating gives CASSYRGATDTQYF.